The clone carrying this T cell receptor beta chain showed up just a few times. The antigen is unknown. This sample was included in a study of beta chain features in type 1 diabetes. Study-level background: Patients shared similar age, gender and cell yields with healthy donors. Study results and caveats: Overrepresentation of cells with high TCR expression could result from cDNA sequencing. The analysis here could not establish whether HLA type shapes TCRB rearrangement. Type 1 diabetes patients had TCRB CDR3s that were shorter (moderately but significantly so) in all four CD4+ subsets.

Expressed TCRB transcripts were sequenced after all isolated RNA was converted to cDNA. Generated by immunoSEQ multiplex PCR, the TCRdb table keeps only in-frame clones and is missing some. The sample has approximately 600,000 clones; roughly an eighth are singletons. Each donor gave one heparinised blood draw averaging around 120 mL. The source material was naive CD4+ T cells from blood. The TCR sequence derives from a man aged 30 to 45 with type 1 diabetes.

DNA for the CDR3: TGTGCCAGCAGCTCAAGGGGAGCCTACGAGCAGTACTTC. Protein sequence: CASSSRGAYEQYF. The chain is built from TRBV7-2 and TRBJ2-7; either TRBD1 or TRBD2 may supply D (5 bases each). The CDR3 covers 13 residues. Germline CDR1 SGHTA, CDR2 FQGNSA. V was clipped by 4 bases and J by 2 bases, with 9 bases between them.